These T cell receptor beta chains were read from a single sample in a study of shared clonotypes between healthy human individuals. Produced via immunoSEQ multiplex PCR; TCRdb's table is partial and in-frame only. The profile shows under 600,000 clones, around 78% of them singletons. Sequences were obtained from PBMCs. These receptors were taken from a woman aged 40 to 50 in good health. Some clones in this sample may be carry-over from other donors' samples. Both conserved end residues are part of each CDR3. A D gene is named only where the DNA matches it firmly. Not every row has a clone size; where given, it reads once, few, many or a size class.

>-|TRBJ1-1|TRBV5-4|-
CASSEERGRTEAFF
TGTGCCAGCAGCGAGGAGAGGGGTCGCACTGAAGCTTTCTTT
>-|TRBJ2-1|TRBV6-5|-
CASSPISYNEQFF
TGTGCCAGCAGCCCTATCTCCTACAATGAGCAGTTCTTC
>once|TRBJ2-7|TRBV5-4|TRBD1
CASSSWPGQGDYEQYF
TGTGCCAGCAGCTCGTGGCCCGGACAGGGAGACTACGAGCAGTACTTC
>-|TRBJ2-3|TRBV7-9|-
CASTHRANPTDTQYF
TGTGCCAGCACCCATAGGGCGAACCCCACAGATACGCAGTATTTT
>-|TRBJ2-1|TRBV11-2|-
CASSPEVGSYNEQFF
TGTGCCAGCAGCCCGGAGGTGGGGTCCTACAATGAGCAGTTCTTC
>-|TRBJ1-1|TRBV9|-
CASSARVADTEAFF
TGTGCCAGCAGCGCCAGGGTCGCGGACACTGAAGCTTTCTTT
>-|TRBJ2-2|TRBV27|TRBD2
CASSPPWTSGSFTGELFF
TGTGCCAGCAGTCCCCCCTGGACTAGCGGGAGTTTCACCGGGGAGCTGTTTTTT
>-|TRBJ2-1|TRBV5-8|-
CASSLYTGEQFF
TGTGCCAGCAGCTTGTACACTGGGGAGCAGTTCTTC
>-|TRBJ2-1|TRBV18|TRBD2
CASSPATGEGEQFF
TGTGCCAGCTCACCAGCCACGGGGGAGGGGGAGCAGTTCTTC
>-|TRBJ2-2|TRBV7-9|-
CASSLGQNTGELFF
TGTGCCAGCAGCTTGGGACAGAACACCGGGGAGCTGTTTTTT
>once|TRBJ2-3|TRBV9|TRBD2
CASSSRLAGTDTQYF
TGTGCCAGCAGCTCTCGACTAGCGGGCACAGATACGCAGTATTTT
>few|TRBJ2-3|TRBV5-5|-
CASSKDPGTDTQYF
TGTGCCAGCAGTAAGGATCCTGGCACAGATACGCAGTATTTT
>-|TRBJ1-2|TRBV6-1|-
CASSEEGEPNYGYTF
TGTGCCAGCAGTGAAGAAGGGGAGCCTAACTATGGCTACACCTTC
>-|TRBJ1-4|TRBV28|-
CASRNLGEKLFF
TGTGCCAGCAGGAATTTGGGGGAAAAACTGTTTTTT
>-|TRBJ2-7|TRBV5-6|-
CASSLFGTGHEQYF
TGTGCCAGCAGCTTGTTTGGCACAGGCCACGAGCAGTACTTC
>-|TRBJ2-2|TRBV5-1|-
CASSLDGGNTGELFF
TGCGCCAGCAGCTTGGACGGGGGGAACACCGGGGAGCTGTTTTTT